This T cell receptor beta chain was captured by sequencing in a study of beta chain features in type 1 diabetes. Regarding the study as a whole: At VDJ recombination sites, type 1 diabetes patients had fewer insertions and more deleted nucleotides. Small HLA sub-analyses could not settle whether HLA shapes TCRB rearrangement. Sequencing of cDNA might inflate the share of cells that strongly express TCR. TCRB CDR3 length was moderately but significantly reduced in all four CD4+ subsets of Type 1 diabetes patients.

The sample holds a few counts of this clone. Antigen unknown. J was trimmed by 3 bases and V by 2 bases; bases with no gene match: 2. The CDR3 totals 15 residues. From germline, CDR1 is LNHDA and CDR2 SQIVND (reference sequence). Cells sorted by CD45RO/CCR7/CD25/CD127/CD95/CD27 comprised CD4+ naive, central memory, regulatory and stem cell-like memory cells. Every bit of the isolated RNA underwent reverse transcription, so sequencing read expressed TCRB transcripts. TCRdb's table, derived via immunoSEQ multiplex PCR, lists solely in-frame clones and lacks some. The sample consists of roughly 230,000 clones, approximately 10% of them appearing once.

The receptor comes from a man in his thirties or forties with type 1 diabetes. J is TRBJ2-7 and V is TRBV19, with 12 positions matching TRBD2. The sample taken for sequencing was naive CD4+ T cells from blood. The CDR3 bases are TGTGCCAGTAGTATACCGGGACTAGCGGGCTACGAGCAGTACTTC. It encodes CASSIPGLAGYEQYF.